The T cell receptor beta chain under discussion was sequenced for a study of cytomegalovirus exposure and HLA in healthy donors. The study, taken as a whole, reports: 87-base-pair reads could not separate some V segments, including TRBV6-2 and TRBV6-3.

Unrecorded immune exposure was likely among donors, who were nominally healthy when sampled. About this clone itself: Its specificity is unknown.

CDR3 length equals 14 residues. Germline assignment: CDR1 LGHNA and CDR2 YNFKEQ. The V end was cut by 0 bases, the J end by 10 bases, with 15 bases between. PCR employed 60 Vbeta and 13 Jbeta primers. Repertoires were generated with immunoSEQ multiplex PCR, while TCRdb's copy carries only in-frame clones and drops some. Of hundreds of thousands of clones in the sample, approximately 82% were seen once. The chain carries TRBV4-2 and TRBJ1-2; the D gene is possibly TRBD1 (6 bases). The sample taken for sequencing was PBMCs. The TCR originated in a young man in good health and CMV-seronegative. The CDR3 bases are TGTGCCAGCAGCCAAGAACGGGTCAGGGGAATCTACACCTTC. This translates into CASSQERVRGIYTF.